One and the same sample provided the 10 T cell receptor beta chains below, sequenced in a study of post-analysis software for immune sequencing data. Findings of the study overall: Patients had higher frequencies than controls of about five TRBV segments, including TRBV5-6, TRBV5-1 and TRBV20-1.

cDNA libraries of TCR beta carried unique molecular identifiers. In TCRdb, the PCR reads were re-called with MiXCR into one record per CDR3 protein. This sample has 750,000 to 950,000 distinct CDR3 sequences, with about 57% found just once. Antigens of these TCRs are unknown. The sample taken for sequencing was blood. The receptors were sampled from a girl aged 10-17 years with multiple sclerosis.

This clonotype was found a few times. This sequence joins TRBV12-3 or TRBV12-4 and TRBJ2-1; TRBD1 agrees at 7 bases. J gave up 4 bases and V 0 bases, and 3 bases lay outside the gene matches. This CDR3 spans 15 amino acids. CDR3 loop: CASSLARGPYNEQFF. Written as DNA, the CDR3 is TGTGCCAGCAGTTTAGCGAGGGGGCCTTACAATGAGCAGTTCTTC.

There are a few counts of this clonotype. This chain uses TRBV29-1 with TRBJ1-2; D is perhaps TRBD1 (5 bases). V was pared by 7 bases and J by 5 bases, with 17 bases between. This CDR3 is 13 amino acids long. Germline CDR1 and CDR2: SQVTM and ANQGSEA. CDR3 residues: CSGRVEGRYGYTF. CDR3 in DNA: TGCAGCGGCAGGGTAGAGGGGAGGTATGGCTACACCTTC. Complete variable domain (other parts from reference TRBV29-1 and TRBJ1-2): SAVISQKPSRDICQRGTSLTIQCQVDSQVTMMFWYRQQPGQSLTLIATANQGSEATYESGFVIDKFPISRPNLTFSTLTVSNMSPEDSSIYLCSGRVEGRYGYTFGSGTRLTVV.

The chain combines TRBV25-1 with TRBJ2-1; 9 bases line up with TRBD1. Germline assignment: CDR1 MGHDK and CDR2 SYGVNS. The ends lost 8 bases at V and 4 bases at J; junction bases unmatched: 9. The CDR3 is 15 residues long. CDR3 in amino acids: CASDPTGGPYNEQFF. The DNA for the CDR3 is TGTGCCAGCGACCCCACAGGGGGCCCTTACAATGAGCAGTTCTTC.

This clonotype was detected only a few times. CDR3 in DNA: TGTGCCAGCAGCTTAGAGGGGACAGGGGGCTACGAGCAGTACTTC. Protein: CASSLEGTGGYEQYF. The chain recombines TRBV7-3 with TRBJ2-7; 11 bases align to TRBD1. The CDR3 is 15 amino acids. With V trimmed by 2 bases and J by 3 bases, 3 bases remained unmatched. Germline assignment: CDR1 SGHTA and CDR2 FQGTGA. Supplemented by reference TRBV7-3 and TRBJ2-7, the full variable domain reads GAGVSQTPSNKVTEKGKYVELRCDPISGHTALYWYRQSLGQGPEFLIYFQGTGAADDSGLPNDRFFAVRPEGSVSTLKIQRTERGDSAVYLCASSLEGTGGYEQYFGPGTRLTVT.

This sequence joins TRBV7-9 and TRBJ2-5, with D uncertain. Germline V gives CDR1 SEHNR, CDR2 FQNEAQ (reference sequence). There are 14 residues in the CDR3. Trimming shortened V by 3 bases and J by 2 bases, and 10 bases separated the two germline ends. The CDR3 coding sequence is TGTGCCAGCAGCTTCAAGGGTTCTCAAGAGACCCAGTACTTC. It codes for CASSFKGSQETQYF.

The chain carries TRBV6-5 and TRBJ2-7, with a possible D match to TRBD2 (7 bases). The length of the CDR3 is 15 residues. The germline gives CDR1 MNHEY, CDR2 SVGAGI. The V gene lost 0 bases and the J gene lost 4 bases, with 13 bases spanning the gap. The CDR3: CASSYSAGEGYEQYF. As DNA, the CDR3 is TGTGCCAGCAGTTACTCTGCAGGGGAGGGGTACGAGCAGTACTTC.

J is TRBJ1-2 and V is TRBV10-3, with 7 bases aligning to TRBD1. CDR1 and CDR2 from the germline V gene are ENHRY and SYGVKD. Trimming cost V 0 bases and J 3 bases; bases outside gene matches: 7. The CDR3 is 16 residues long. The DNA for the CDR3 is TGTGCCATCAGTGAGTCGATGGGCGACAGGGACTATGGCTACACCTTC. Translating it yields CAISESMGDRDYGYTF.

This clonotype was counted a few times. The chain is built from TRBV7-2 and TRBJ2-3; maybe TRBD2 (6 bases). Germline CDR1 SGHTA, CDR2 FQGNSA. Trimming left V 4 bases short and J 1 base short, with 9 bases between. This CDR3 region has 14 residues. CDR3 in DNA: TGTGCCAGCAGCTCTAGCGTTCGCACAGATACGCAGTATTTT. Its protein product is CASSSSVRTDTQYF.

The chain links TRBV7-3 to TRBJ2-5; weak D call: TRBD2 (5 bases). CDR3 length equals 16 residues. With 5 bases removed from V and 0 bases from J, the gap between germline ends came to 16 bases. The germline CDR1 and CDR2 sequences are SGHTA and FQGTGA. CDR3 region: CASSRGGRANQETQYF. In nucleotides, the CDR3 is TGTGCCAGCAGCCGGGGTGGAAGAGCCAACCAAGAGACCCAGTACTTC.

This clonotype was detected once. It may be a read error: a sequence one base away is much more abundant. The J gene is TRBJ2-3, the V gene TRBV9; D remains unclear. The CDR3 has 13 amino acids. Trimming took 4 bases from V and 0 from J, leaving 6 bases between them. Germline V gene lookup returns CDR1 SGDLS and CDR2 YYNGEE. The CDR3 protein is CASSKLSTDTQYF. The CDR3 nucleotides read TGTGCCAGCAGCAAACTTAGCACAGATACGCAGTATTTT.